The rows below give T cell receptor beta chains drawn from one sample of a study of blood T cell repertoires in COVID-19. Here immunoSEQ multiplex PCR was the method, and the copy in TCRdb shows in-frame clones only, minus some. The table has 90,000 or so clones, 72% seen once. The sample was peripheral blood. The receptors stem from a woman older than 75 with acute or convalescent COVID-19. Both conserved end residues are part of each CDR3. Each record gives: V gene, clone size, CDR3 protein. Only part of the rows carry a size: once, few, many, or a class if the clone is expanded.

TRBV30	NA	CAWSVTGSTEAFF
TRBV9	NA	CARRVAAGGPSSGELFF
TRBV6-6	NA	CASTRVNQPQHF
TRBV19	NA	CASSIADGNQPQHF
TRBV4-3	NA	CASSQAGVAGNTIYF
TRBV7-3	few	CASSLTDSQSSYEQYF
TRBV5-5	NA	CASSSQGRGNTIYF
TRBV19	medium-sized	CASATGYTEAFF
TRBV7-6	NA	CASSLDDGLTYEQYF
TRBV5-1	NA	CASSSSRQGASIF
TRBV5-6	NA	CASSLTGFQETQYF
TRBV27	NA	CASSIQKQGTEAFF
TRBV13	NA	CASSPPGQNEQYF
TRBV7-9	NA	CASLSSGAGGYYGYTF
TRBV27	few	CASSLRTGVGTEAFF
TRBV9	NA	CASSLGGQPMEGYTF
TRBV7-2	few	CASSLARQGAEAFF
TRBV7-9	NA	CASSFGLAGVDTQYF
TRBV5-5	once	CASSLRGLNTEAFF
TRBV7-9	NA	CASSHRRLARTDTQYF
TRBV9	NA	CASSAGQGFYSPLHF
TRBV6-2/TRBV6-3	NA	CASSTQGGGLSYEQYF
TRBV6-5	NA	CATTPRGGQGYTF
TRBV19	NA	CASSRTANQPQHF
TRBV10-3	NA	CAILQPSGAIGEQFF
TRBV7-9	NA	CASKDGGLTGNTIYF
TRBV5-1	NA	CASSQGLAGGQETQYF
TRBV3-1/TRBV3-2	NA	CASSQDPAPDRGMNTEAFF
TRBV19	NA	CASSIRDRGSEAFF
TRBV28	NA	CASSRDIRNQPQHF
TRBV7-9	NA	CASSPWGLAGQYF